The rows below give T cell receptor beta chains drawn from one sample of a study of blood T cell repertoires in COVID-19. The data were produced by immunoSEQ multiplex PCR, yet TCRdb's version contains in-frame clones alone and is incomplete. The sample lists around 100,000 clones; approximately 84% were seen once. Sequences were obtained from peripheral blood. Every receptor here comes from a woman aged 55-70 years with acute or convalescent COVID-19. Each CDR3 is given with its conserved first and last residue. The order of the fields is J gene, D gene, V gene, clone size, CDR3 DNA, CDR3 protein. The D gene is left open where the match is weak. Not all rows give a size; the values are once, few, many and, for expanded clones, a class.

TRBJ2-5	TRBD1	TRBV6-5	NA	TGTGCCAGTGGCGACAGGGGAGGCCAAGAGACCCAGTACTTC	CASGDRGGQETQYF
TRBJ2-3	TRBD2	TRBV4-2	NA	TGTGCCAGCAGCCAACGCCTAGCGGGGGAGATAGATACGCAGTATTTT	CASSQRLAGEIDTQYF
TRBJ1-3	TRBD1	TRBV5-6	NA	TGTGCCAGCAGCCCGACAGGGGGTACTGGAAACACCATATATTTT	CASSPTGGTGNTIYF
TRBJ1-3	TRBD1	TRBV9	NA	TGTGCCAGCAGCCGACAGGGCCCTGGAAACACCATATATTTT	CASSRQGPGNTIYF
TRBJ1-4	NA	TRBV5-6	once	TGTGCCAGCAGCTCTACAGGCCCTGGGGAAAAACTGTTTTTT	CASSSTGPGEKLFF
TRBJ1-3	NA	TRBV6-1	NA	TGTGCCAGCAGTGCCACGGGGGGAGTTTATGGAAACACCATATATTTT	CASSATGGVYGNTIYF
TRBJ1-4	TRBD1	TRBV4-2	NA	TGTGCCAGCAGCCAAGTACGAGGGGGCGCCGCGCGGAATGAAAAACTGTTTTTT	CASSQVRGGAARNEKLFF
TRBJ2-1	NA	TRBV28	NA	TGTGCCAGCAGTGAACAGGGAGCTGAGCAGTTCTTC	CASSEQGAEQFF
TRBJ2-3	NA	TRBV7-3	NA	TGTGCCAGCAGCTTAACGGGGGGGCCCCCAGATACGCAGTATTTT	CASSLTGGPPDTQYF
TRBJ1-1	NA	TRBV24-1	NA	TGTGCCACCAGTCAAACGGGGGGCCTCACTGAAGCTTTCTTT	CATSQTGGLTEAFF
TRBJ2-5	NA	TRBV12-5	NA	TGTGCTAGTGGTTTGGGGACAGCTGAAGAGACCCAGTACTTC	CASGLGTAEETQYF
TRBJ1-1	NA	TRBV30	NA	TGTGCCTGGAGTGTACATCAGGCAAGGGGGAACACTGAAGCTTTCTTT	CAWSVHQARGNTEAFF
TRBJ2-1	NA	TRBV7-2	NA	TGTGCCAGCAGCTTAGGACGAAACGGGGAGCAGTTCTTC	CASSLGRNGEQFF
TRBJ1-2	NA	TRBV10-3	NA	TGTGCCATCAGTGCCGTCCAGGGGCAGATCTATGGCTACACCTTC	CAISAVQGQIYGYTF
TRBJ1-6	NA	TRBV20-1	NA	TGCAGTGCTAGTCAGGGAAATACCATTTATAATTCACCCCTCCACTTT	CSASQGNTIYNSPLHF
TRBJ1-2	TRBD1	TRBV6-5	NA	TGTGCCAGCACATTGACAGGGAGTAATGGCTACACCTTC	CASTLTGSNGYTF
TRBJ2-7	NA	TRBV11-2	once	TGTGCCAGCAGCTTAGATCCAGGTCAGAGCGAGCAGTACTTC	CASSLDPGQSEQYF
TRBJ1-1	TRBD1	TRBV7-2	NA	TGTGCCAGCAGCTTGAGGGCAGGGGGCAATCGAGCTTTCTTT	CASSLRAGGNRAFF
TRBJ1-1	NA	TRBV11-3	NA	TGTGCCAGCAGCTACGGACTAACTGAAGCTTTCTTT	CASSYGLTEAFF
TRBJ1-1	NA	TRBV5-1	NA	TGCGCCAGCAGGTCCGGATTTGGACAGCACCGGGACACTGAAGCTTTCTTT	CASRSGFGQHRDTEAFF
TRBJ2-5	TRBD1	TRBV5-1	NA	TGCGCCAGCAGCTTGCCCACCGGGACAGGACAAGAGACCCAGTACTTC	CASSLPTGTGQETQYF